One sample yielded the 10 T cell receptor beta chains listed below, sequenced in a study of beta chain features in type 1 diabetes. Points from the study as a whole: Shorter TCRB CDR3s, moderately but significantly so, marked every one of the four CD4+ subsets in Type 1 diabetes patients.

The isolated RNA, all of it, was reverse transcribed, so expressed TCRB transcripts were what got sequenced. Measured with immunoSEQ multiplex PCR; TCRdb has only the in-frame clones, and not every one. The sample lists more than 300,000 clones; 8% to 10% were seen once. The antigens these receptors bind are not known. Sequencing was performed on central memory CD4+ T cells from blood. These receptors were taken from a man under 40 with type 1 diabetes.

The V call is TRBV19, the J call TRBJ1-2, with TRBD1 matching 10 bases. Trimming took 3 bases from V and 8 from J; bases not matched to a gene: 6. The CDR3 sequence is 14 residues long. Germline V gene lookup returns CDR1 LNHDA and CDR2 SQIVND (reference sequence). The CDR3 DNA reads as TGTGCCAGTAGTATTAGAGACAGGGGGCGCGGCTACACCTTC. As protein: CASSIRDRGRGYTF.

This clone was counted ten times or more. The rearrangement links TRBV14 to TRBJ2-4, with a weak D call TRBD2 (6 bases). Trimming took off 5 bases at V and 8 bases at J, with 10 bases between the two ends. The CDR3 covers 12 residues. Looked up from germline, CDR1 is SGHDN and CDR2 is FVKESK. The CDR3 region is CASSSPGDIQYF. CDR3 nucleotide sequence: TGTGCCAGCAGCTCCCCGGGGGACATTCAGTACTTC. Drawing the rest from reference TRBV14 and TRBJ2-4, the complete variable domain is EAGVTQFPSHSVIEKGQTVTLRCDPISGHDNLYWYRRVMGKEIKFLLHFVKESKQDESGMPNNRFLAERTGGTYSTLKVQPAELEDSGVYFCASSSPGDIQYFGAGTRLSVL.

This clone was counted between two and nine times. This rearrangement joins TRBV7-9 to TRBJ2-5; TRBD2 might be the D (6 bases). Deletions cut 5 bases from V and 3 bases from J, with 25 bases between. Germline V lookup: CDR1 SEHNR, CDR2 FQNEAQ (reference sequence). This CDR3 is 18 amino acids long. The DNA of the CDR3 is TGTGCCAGCAGCCCGGAGAGGAGGGTTCAGATATCGAAAGAGACCCAGTACTTC. Its translation is CASSPERRVQISKETQYF.

This rearrangement joins TRBV4-1 to TRBJ2-7, with TRBD1 matching over 10 bases. J gave up 3 bases and V 4 bases, and 9 bases lay outside the gene matches. This CDR3 comprises 16 residues. Germline CDR1 is MGHRA and CDR2 is YSYEKL. This CDR3 reads CASSLPRDRGYYEQYF. CDR3 sequence (DNA): TGCGCCAGCAGCCTCCCCCGGGACAGGGGCTACTACGAGCAGTACTTC.

The rearrangement links TRBV4-1 to TRBJ2-6; the D is unclear. The CDR3 spans 17 residues. The germline gives CDR1 MGHRA, CDR2 YSYEKL. Trimming stripped 4 bases from V and 2 bases from J, with 15 bases between. CDR3 DNA: TGCGCCAGCAGCCCCTTGGGCAGTCCAACTGGGGCCAACGTCCTGACTTTC. Its protein is CASSPLGSPTGANVLTF.

The V call is TRBV7-9, the J call TRBJ1-1, with TRBD1 identical over 11 bases. The CDR3 runs 14 residues. The germline V gene encodes CDR1 SEHNR and CDR2 FQNEAQ (reference sequence). V shed 5 bases, J shed 7 bases, and the junction held 6 bases outside the gene matches. CDR3 amino acids: CASSTRTGGVEAFF. The DNA for the CDR3 is TGTGCCAGCAGCACCCGGACAGGGGGCGTTGAAGCTTTCTTT.

This chain links TRBV5-8 with TRBJ2-7; D is undetermined. From germline, CDR1 is SGHTS and CDR2 YDEGEE. The CDR3 is made up of 14 amino acids. The V gene lost 1 base and the J gene lost 0 bases, with 8 bases spanning the gap. The CDR3 nucleotides read TGTGCCAGCAGCTTGTCTCCTCTCTCCTACGAGCAGTACTTC. It is translated as CASSLSPLSYEQYF.

The rearrangement links TRBV7-6 to TRBJ2-7; perhaps D is TRBD1 or TRBD2 (5 bases each). This CDR3 spans 14 amino acids. CDR1 is SGHVS and CDR2 is FNYEAQ in the germline V gene. V lost 5 bases and J lost 3, with 14 bases in between. CDR3 nucleotide sequence: TGTGCCAGCAGCCCGGGACCGACCCACTACGAGCAGTACTTC. It translates to CASSPGPTHYEQYF.

In this sample, this clone turned up many times. J is TRBJ2-4 and V is TRBV14; D remains unclear. Germline CDR1 SGHDN, CDR2 FVKESK. The germline V and J ends were trimmed by 4 bases and 0 bases, with 7 bases remaining between them. The CDR3 has 14 amino acids. CDR3: CASSPPGAKNIQYF. The CDR3 nucleotides are TGTGCCAGCAGCCCCCCGGGAGCCAAAAACATTCAGTACTTC.

The V and J genes are TRBV6-1 and TRBJ1-1; no reliable D call. There are 13 residues in the CDR3. Trimming took 1 base from V and 4 from J, leaving 7 bases between them. CDR1 MNHNS and CDR2 SASEGT come from the germline V gene. This chain's CDR3 is CASSEGFGTEAFF. DNA for the CDR3: TGTGCCAGCAGTGAAGGGTTCGGCACTGAAGCTTTCTTT.